Following are 32 T cell receptor beta chains from one sample sequenced in a study of blood T cell repertoires in COVID-19. Produced via immunoSEQ multiplex PCR; TCRdb's table is partial and in-frame only. The sample lists approximately 240,000 clones, around 90% seen once, with under 2.5% in the top ten. Material for sequencing was PBMCs or T cells enriched from blood (not recorded which). These receptors came from a woman between 18 and 30 years old who had recovered from COVID-19.

The chain joins TRBV9 to TRBJ1-1; D is unresolved. Germline CDR1 is SGDLS and CDR2 is YYNGEE. The CDR3 covers 15 residues. Trimming removed 7 bases from V and 0 bases from J, with 16 bases in between. CDR3 sequence (DNA): TGTGCCAGCCTGCCCTTTGAGTCAATGAACACTGAAGCTTTCTTT. This codes for CASLPFESMNTEAFF.

In its sample, this clone was seen once. The chain uses TRBV19 and TRBJ1-1; D gene uncertain. CDR1 is LNHDA, CDR2 SQIVND, per germline (reference sequence). V was cut by 5 bases and J by 3 bases, with 16 bases left in between. The CDR3 contains 15 residues. CDR3 amino acids: CASSALGEMDTEAFF. The CDR3 DNA sequence: TGTGCCAGTAGTGCACTCGGGGAAATGGACACTGAAGCTTTCTTT.

This rearrangement joins TRBV6-1 to TRBJ2-1, with a possible D match to TRBD1 (5 bases). Trimming left V 4 bases short and J 2 bases short, with 15 bases between. Germline loops: CDR1 MNHNS, CDR2 SASEGT. The CDR3 length is 16 residues. The CDR3 DNA reads as TGTGCCAGCAGTGTGAACTCTGAAGGGGCCTACAATGAGCAGTTCTTC. Amino acids: CASSVNSEGAYNEQFF.

This chain connects TRBV3-1 (or the pseudogene TRBV3-2) to TRBJ2-7; the match to TRBD1 covers 9 bases. With V trimmed by 2 bases and J by 1 base, 6 bases remained unmatched. The germline V gene encodes CDR1 LGHDT and CDR2 YNNKEL (reference sequence). The CDR3 is 16 residues long. CDR3 bases: TGTGCCAGCAGCCAACCCACCGGGACAGGGTCCTACGAGCAGTACTTC. This codes for CASSQPTGTGSYEQYF.

V usage is TRBV4-3 and J usage is TRBJ1-6; tentative D call: TRBD1 (6 bases). Germline V CDR1 and CDR2: LGHNA, YSLEER. The CDR3 runs 14 residues. V gave up 8 bases and J gave up 5 bases, with 13 bases separating them. CDR3 amino acids: CASGLGQNNSPLHF. The CDR3 bases are TGCGCCAGCGGACTAGGACAGAATAATTCACCCCTCCACTTT.

This sequence joins TRBV18 and TRBJ2-6; 9 nucleotides align to TRBD2. Germline V gene data show CDR1 as KGHSH and CDR2 as LQKENI. V shed 6 bases, J shed 0 bases, and the junction held 6 bases outside the gene matches. This CDR3 has 17 residues. CDR3 loop: CASSRQLAGSGANVLTF. The CDR3 coding sequence is TGTGCCAGCTCGCGACAACTAGCGGGCTCTGGGGCCAACGTCCTGACTTTC.

The chain is built from TRBV10-3 and TRBJ2-7; the match to TRBD1 covers 9 bases. Germline values: CDR1 ENHRY, CDR2 SYGVKD. V lost 3 bases to trimming and J lost 7 bases; unmatched junction nucleotides: 4. This CDR3 spans 13 amino acids. The CDR3 DNA is TGTGCCATCAGTGAAAGACAGGGGGAAGAGCAGTACTTC. Translating it yields CAISERQGEEQYF.

CDR3 bases: TGTGCCAGCGGCCCTTCTTACGAGCAGTACTTC. Translated, it gives CASGPSYEQYF. The chain carries TRBV2 and TRBJ2-7; D is undetermined. Germline V lookup: CDR1 SNHLY, CDR2 FYNNEI. CDR3 length: 11 amino acids. V dropped 8 bases and J dropped 4 bases, with 9 bases sitting between them.

The chain couples TRBV19 to TRBJ2-5; 11 bases line up with TRBD1. This CDR3 is built from 14 residues. Germline-derived CDR1 and CDR2 are LNHDA and SQIVND (reference sequence). The V and J ends lost 4 bases and 5 bases, in that order; junction bases with no gene match: 3. The CDR3: CASSRGQGGETQYF. The CDR3 DNA reads as TGTGCCAGTAGTAGGGGACAGGGGGGGGAGACCCAGTACTTC.

The chain carries TRBV5-1 and TRBJ2-7, with 9 nucleotides matching TRBD1. V lost 1 base and J lost 2; bases outside the gene matches: 4. Germline CDR1 SGHRS, CDR2 YFSETQ. The CDR3 loop spans 15 amino acids. CDR3 loop: CASSLPGQGAYEQYF. The CDR3 coding sequence is TGCGCCAGCAGCTTGCCGGGACAGGGAGCCTACGAGCAGTACTTC.

The chain is built from TRBV7-8 and TRBJ2-7; TRBD2 matches 13 bases. The CDR3 extends over 16 amino acids. V trimming: 0 bases; J trimming: 5 bases; junction bases outside the gene matches: 4. Germline V gives CDR1 SGHVS, CDR2 FQNEAQ. CDR3 in DNA: TGTGCCAGCAGCTTAGCACGGACTAGCGGGGGCAACGAGCAGTACTTC. Its translation: CASSLARTSGGNEQYF. Combining the CDR3 with reference TRBV7-8 and TRBJ2-7 gives the whole variable domain GAGVSQSPRYKVAKRGQDVALRCDPISGHVSLFWYQQALGQGPEFLTYFQNEAQLDKSGLPSDRFFAERPEGSVSTLKIQRTQQEDSAVYLCASSLARTSGGNEQYFGPGTRLTVT.

This chain joins TRBV15 and TRBJ2-7; weak D call: TRBD1 (6 bases). Between the trimmed V and J ends, which lost 0 bases and 10 bases, there was a span of 13 bases. The CDR3 is made up of 13 amino acids. Germline V gives CDR1 LNHNV, CDR2 YYDKDF (reference sequence). This chain's CDR3 is CATSRDIWDTQYF. Written as DNA, the CDR3 is TGTGCCACCAGCAGAGATATTTGGGACACTCAGTACTTC.

The rearrangement links TRBV3-1 (or the pseudogene TRBV3-2) to TRBJ1-2, with a tentative D call TRBD1 (5 bases). This CDR3 region has 16 residues. V shed 0 bases and J shed 4 bases, with 15 bases lying between them. The germline gives CDR1 LGHDT, CDR2 YNNKEL (reference sequence). The CDR3 DNA is TGTGCCAGCAGCCAAGACGGGGCGGGGGTTAGCTATGGCTACACCTTC. This codes for CASSQDGAGVSYGYTF.

The V gene is TRBV28, the J gene TRBJ2-7; TRBD2 matches at 7 bases. Germline-derived CDR1 and CDR2 are MDHEN and SYDVKM. The CDR3 extends over 15 amino acids. V shed 6 bases, J shed 4 bases, and the junction held 12 bases outside the gene matches. The CDR3 protein is CASRRIAGPGYEQYF. CDR3 coding DNA: TGTGCCAGCAGAAGGATAGCGGGCCCCGGATACGAGCAGTACTTC. The full variable domain, completed using reference TRBV28 and TRBJ2-7, is DVKVTQSSRYLVKRTGEKVFLECVQDMDHENMFWYRQDPGLGLRLIYFSYDVKMKEKGDIPEGYSVSREKKERFSLILESASTNQTSMYLCASRRIAGPGYEQYFGPGTRLTVT.

The gene calls are TRBV19 and TRBJ1-5; D is ambiguous. V dropped 9 bases and J dropped 3 bases, with 18 bases sitting between them. The germline V gene has CDR1 LNHDA and CDR2 SQIVND (reference sequence). The CDR3 totals 15 residues. The CDR3 sequence: CASTHGVGFNQPQHF. CDR3 in DNA: TGTGCCAGCACTCACGGGGTAGGGTTCAATCAGCCCCAGCATTTT.

The chain links TRBV12-3 or TRBV12-4 to TRBJ1-2; D ambiguous. V was pared by 5 bases and J by 5 bases, with 12 bases between. The CDR3 consists of 13 residues. CDR3 sequence reads: CASSKRYGYGYTF. The DNA of the CDR3 is TGTGCCAGCAGTAAGAGGTATGGGTATGGCTACACCTTC.

The chain joins TRBV18 to TRBJ1-4, with 7 bases that match TRBD1. Per germline, CDR1 KGHSH and CDR2 LQKENI. This CDR3 spans 15 amino acids. Trimming took 0 bases from V and 7 from J; bases not matched to a gene: 5. DNA for the CDR3: TGTGCCAGCTCACCACCGGGACAGCGGCTTGAAAAACTGTTTTTT. As protein: CASSPPGQRLEKLFF.

This chain links TRBV6-5 with TRBJ2-7, with D tentatively TRBD2 (6 bases). Trimming pared 6 bases from V and 0 bases from J, leaving 15 bases between. The germline V gene has CDR1 MNHEY and CDR2 SVGAGI. The CDR3 runs 15 residues. In DNA, the CDR3 is TGTGCCAGCAGCTCCGGGACTCGAAACTCCTACGAGCAGTACTTC. Translating it yields CASSSGTRNSYEQYF.

The chain joins TRBV15 to TRBJ1-5, with TRBD1 matching over 8 bases. V dropped 5 bases and J dropped 7; count of bases not matched to a gene: 10. The V gene's germline CDR1 is LNHNV and CDR2 YYDKDF (reference sequence). The CDR3 contains 15 residues. CDR3 residues: CATSGFDRGGQPQHF. The CDR3 DNA reads as TGTGCCACCAGCGGGTTTGACAGGGGAGGGCAGCCCCAGCATTTT.

The chain is built from TRBV27 and TRBJ2-5; 8 bases are a match to TRBD2. J lost 5 bases, V lost 3 bases, and 11 bases had no gene match. The CDR3 spans 16 residues. Germline CDR1 MNHEY, CDR2 SMNVEV (reference sequence). CDR3 residues: CASSFAPGGLEETQYF. For the CDR3, the DNA is TGTGCCAGCAGTTTTGCCCCGGGGGGGCTTGAGGAGACCCAGTACTTC.

The V and J genes are TRBV10-3 and TRBJ1-1; D is perhaps TRBD1 (5 bases). CDR3 length: 13 amino acids. V was shortened by 8 bases and J by 1 base, with 11 bases between the two germline ends. CDR1 is ENHRY, CDR2 SYGVKD, per germline. The CDR3 bases are TGTGCCATCTTTCAGGGTTGGAACACTGAAGCTTTCTTT. Protein: CAIFQGWNTEAFF.

This chain connects TRBV7-2 to TRBJ2-1, with a possible D match to TRBD1 (6 bases). The CDR3 length is 15 residues. Trimming removed 4 bases at V and 4 bases at J, with 14 bases between. Germline V CDR1 and CDR2: SGHTA, FQGNSA. The CDR3 here is CASSSSPGHYNEQFF. DNA of the CDR3: TGTGCCAGCAGCTCCAGTCCGGGACATTACAATGAGCAGTTCTTC.

The chain links TRBV12-3 or TRBV12-4 to TRBJ1-2; D might be TRBD1 (5 bases). CDR3 length: 13 residues. Deletions cut 6 bases from V and 7 bases from J, with 15 bases between. CDR3 in DNA: TGTGCCAGCAGAAGGGGATCGGTGCGTGGCTACACCTTC. It is translated as CASRRGSVRGYTF.

This clone has just one count. The gene calls are TRBV18 and TRBJ1-1, with 9 bases fitting TRBD1. CDR3 length equals 16 residues. CDR1 is KGHSH and CDR2 is LQKENI in the germline V gene. The junction had 8 bases not matched to a gene; V was cut back by 0 bases and J by 6 bases. CDR3 protein: CASSPPTGGNWAEAFF. The CDR3 DNA is TGTGCCAGCTCACCACCCACAGGGGGCAATTGGGCTGAAGCTTTCTTT.

The chain carries TRBV10-1 and TRBJ2-1; 11 bases are a match to TRBD2. This CDR3 is built from 15 residues. V dropped 4 bases and J dropped 7; count of bases not matched to a gene: 6. In germline, CDR1 is WNHNN, CDR2 SYGVQD (reference sequence). CDR3 DNA: TGCGCCAGCAGTGGGAGACTAGCGGGAACAAATGAGCAGTTCTTC. Translating gives CASSGRLAGTNEQFF.

This chain joins TRBV14 and TRBJ1-3; D remains unclear. This CDR3 has 14 residues. The germline gives CDR1 SGHDN, CDR2 FVKESK. The V end was cut by 1 base, the J end by 7 bases, with 11 bases between. The CDR3 bases are TGTGCCAGCAGCCAAGTAGTAGCCGGGAACACCATATATTTT. Translated, it gives CASSQVVAGNTIYF.

V and J are TRBV28 and TRBJ2-7; 8 bases map to TRBD2. Looked up from germline, CDR1 is MDHEN and CDR2 is SYDVKM. The CDR3 runs to 14 residues. J lost 2 bases, V lost 7 bases, and 7 bases had no gene match. The DNA of the CDR3 is TGTGCCAGCACCAGCGGGGGACAAACCTACGAGCAGTACTTC. Translation gives CASTSGGQTYEQYF.

The chain joins TRBV27 to TRBJ1-2; D perhaps matches TRBD1 (5 bases). The CDR3 runs 16 residues. V lost 2 bases and J lost 0, with 13 bases in between. Germline CDR1 reads MNHEY; CDR2 reads SMNVEV (reference sequence). CDR3 DNA sequence: TGTGCCAGCAGTTTAAGGAAGGGGCCCTCTAACTATGGCTACACCTTC. The encoded protein is CASSLRKGPSNYGYTF.

This clone was counted many times. The rearrangement links TRBV6-2 or TRBV6-3 to TRBJ2-7; 11 bases fit TRBD2. CDR1 and CDR2 (germline): MNHEY, SVGEGT. The CDR3 runs to 14 residues. Trimming cost V 2 bases and J 3 bases; bases outside gene matches: 0. CDR3 region: CASSYGTSGYEQYF. The CDR3 nucleotides are TGTGCCAGCAGTTACGGGACTAGCGGCTACGAGCAGTACTTC.

Here the CDR3 reads CASSRAGQNTGELFF. CDR3 in DNA: TGTGCCAGTAGTAGGGCAGGCCAGAACACCGGGGAGCTGTTTTTT. The chain links TRBV19 to TRBJ2-2; no clear D. V was clipped by 4 bases and J by 1 base, with 10 bases between them. The CDR3 is made up of 15 amino acids. The germline gives CDR1 LNHDA, CDR2 SQIVND (reference sequence).

The CDR3 DNA follows: TGTGCCAGCAGCGTAGGACAGACGAACACTGAAGCTTTCTTT. This encodes CASSVGQTNTEAFF. The gene calls are TRBV9 and TRBJ1-1; tentatively, D is TRBD1 (5 bases). This CDR3 has 14 amino acids. V lost 0 bases and J lost 1, with 7 bases in between. CDR1 is SGDLS and CDR2 is YYNGEE in the germline V gene.

The chain recombines TRBV5-5 with TRBJ1-1; possibly TRBD1 for D (5 bases). Trimming took 7 bases from V and 1 from J, leaving 14 bases between them. Germline V lookup: CDR1 SGHKS, CDR2 YYEKEE (reference sequence). The CDR3 length is 14 residues. The chain's CDR3 is CASGSWRGNTEAFF. DNA for the CDR3: TGTGCCAGCGGCTCATGGAGGGGGAACACTGAAGCTTTCTTT.